The source of this T cell receptor (beta chain) is a study of blood T cells in healthy people across ages. Sample-barcoded 5' priming and a J-beta primer mix drove a second PCR of roughly 7 to 11 cycles. TCRdb ran MiXCR on the 5' RACE reads and lists one entry per CDR3 protein. The sample carries around 1,500,000 distinct CDR3 sequences, approximately 42% recorded once. This clonotype turned up a few times. The J segment lost 7 bases and the V segment lost 5 bases, leaving 4 bases of the junction unmatched. The germline gives CDR1 DFQATT, CDR2 SNEGSKA (reference sequence). The CDR3 runs to 13 residues.

The material sequenced was blood. This chain uses TRBV20-1 with TRBJ2-4, with 11 nucleotides matching TRBD2. The receptor was derived from a woman aged 18-29 years in good health. The CDR3 nucleotides are TGCAGTGCTCCTACTAGCGGGAGCAACATTCAGTACTTC. As protein: CSAPTSGSNIQYF.